This TCR beta chain was captured in a study of CD8+ T cells in alopecia areata. In the study overall: Treated patients swallowed 5 to 10 mg of oral tofacitinib twice daily.

From germline, CDR1 is MGHDK and CDR2 SYGVNS. The CDR3 runs 17 residues. V shed 2 bases and J 1 base; nucleotides not matched to a gene: 9. The treatment denotes: oral pan-JAK inhibitor, 5-10 mg twice daily. The authors extracted RNA and reverse transcribed it into cDNA as the sequencing template. Data came from immunoSEQ multiplex PCR; TCRdb stores just in-frame clones and leaves some out. This sample has about 180,000 clones, with 58% found just once. The chain is built from TRBV25-1 and TRBJ1-2; 8 bases align to TRBD1. Sequencing was performed on CD4+ T cells sorted from blood, taken between weeks 55 and 65, from a patient treated with tofacitinib. The clonotype was recovered from a human donor with alopecia areata. CDR3 protein: CASSETGQGGINYGYTF. The DNA of the CDR3 is TGTGCCAGCAGTGAAACAGGACAGGGAGGTATTAACTATGGCTACACCTTC.